The 24 T cell receptor beta chains in this list originate from one sample, sequenced in a study of cytomegalovirus exposure and HLA in healthy donors (dated by TCRdb to about 2017). The library was prepared using the immunoSEQ multiplex PCR assay. For the multiplex PCR, a mixture combining 60 forward primers for TCR Vbeta segments and 13 reverse primers for TCR Jbeta segments was used. Not all clones reach the TCRdb copy of this immuneACCESS table, which keeps in-frame sequences only. Checked studies attribute under half of the gap to unresolved V genes and leave the rest unexplained. Here the sample has roughly 86,000 clones; 70% to 80% occur a single time. More than 7% of the sample rests with the top ten. Sequences were obtained from PBMCs. These receptors were collected from a man between 60 and 75 years old in good health and CMV-seronegative.

In its sample, this clone was seen a few times. The genes are TRBV5-6 and TRBJ1-5; 7 positions agree with TRBD1. Germline values: CDR1 SGHDT, CDR2 YYEEEE. With 3 bases clipped from V and 6 bases from J, the junction kept 9 bases outside the gene matches. This CDR3 comprises 15 residues. The CDR3 reads CASSSGQVVGQPQHF. CDR3 nucleotides: TGTGCCAGCAGCTCTGGACAGGTGGTCGGTCAGCCCCAGCATTTT.

V and J are TRBV5-1 and TRBJ2-7; TRBD2 is a possible D gene (5 bases). CDR1 and CDR2 from the germline V gene are SGHRS and YFSETQ. The CDR3 length is 14 residues. Trimming left V 2 bases short and J 12 bases short, with 21 bases between. DNA for the CDR3: TGCGCCAGCAGCTTCAGCGGCGCGGACGCGGTGCTGTACTTC. Protein: CASSFSGADAVLYF.

The chain employs TRBV6-4 and TRBJ2-2; TRBD1 is a possible D gene (5 bases). The CDR3 is 14 residues long. CDR1 is MRHNA, CDR2 SNTAGT, per germline. Trimming removed 6 bases from V and 7 bases from J, with 15 bases in between. CDR3 amino acids: CASSVGPGFGELFF. CDR3 coding DNA: TGTGCCAGCAGCGTCGGGCCAGGGTTCGGGGAGCTGTTTTTT.

V gene TRBV7-8 combines with J gene TRBJ2-3, with D tentatively TRBD1 (6 bases). V gave up 5 bases and J gave up 6 bases, with 15 bases separating them. The CDR3 length is 14 residues. Germline CDR1 reads SGHVS; CDR2 reads FQNEAQ. The CDR3 sequence is CASSMDRERDTQYF. CDR3 DNA: TGTGCCAGCAGCATGGACAGAGAGAGGGATACGCAGTATTTT.

This rearrangement joins TRBV19 to TRBJ2-7; D perhaps matches TRBD1 (5 bases). The CDR3 consists of 13 residues. The V gene lost 1 base and the J gene lost 4 bases, with 8 bases spanning the gap. CDR1 is LNHDA, CDR2 SQIVND, per germline (reference sequence). CDR3 nucleotides: TGTGCCAGTAGTATAGGACAGAGATACGAGCAGTACTTC. Translated: CASSIGQRYEQYF.

The J gene is TRBJ2-3, the V gene TRBV2; 9 nucleotides align to TRBD2. This CDR3 comprises 15 residues. The V gene end was trimmed by 8 bases and the J gene end by 2 bases; junction bases not matched to a gene: 8. The germline V gene has CDR1 SNHLY and CDR2 FYNNEI. CDR3 loop: CASAALAGDTDTQYF. For the CDR3, the DNA is TGTGCCAGCGCGGCGTTAGCGGGGGACACAGATACGCAGTATTTT.

This clone was observed a handful of times. The rearrangement links TRBV6-1 to TRBJ2-7, with 7 bases aligning to TRBD1. CDR3 length: 12 residues. J was trimmed by 5 bases and V by 6 bases; bases with no gene match: 4. From germline, CDR1 is MNHNS and CDR2 SASEGT. The DNA for the CDR3 is TGTGCCAGCAGAGAAACAGGGGACGAGCAGTACTTC. Translating it yields CASRETGDEQYF.

The rearrangement joins TRBV19 to TRBJ1-1; TRBD1 matches at 8 bases. CDR1 and CDR2 from the germline V gene are LNHDA and SQIVND (reference sequence). The CDR3 totals 13 residues. The junction had 5 bases not matched to a gene; V was cut back by 6 bases and J by 5 bases. CDR3 region: CASRKDRDTEAFF. The CDR3 DNA reads TGTGCCAGTAGAAAGGACAGGGATACTGAAGCTTTCTTT.

The chain links TRBV6-5 to TRBJ1-4; 7 nucleotides line up with TRBD1. The CDR3 is 15 residues long. V gave up 4 bases and J gave up 8 bases; unmatched junction bases: 10. Germline CDR1 reads MNHEY; CDR2 reads SVGAGI. CDR3 in amino acids: CASSSYRGTGEKLFF. Written as DNA, the CDR3 is TGTGCCAGCAGTTCATACAGGGGTACGGGCGAAAAACTGTTTTTT.

The J gene is TRBJ2-5, the V gene TRBV7-6; TRBD1 is a possible D gene (5 bases). The CDR3 consists of 14 residues. Germline CDR1 and CDR2: SGHVS and FNYEAQ. V was clipped by 5 bases and J by 4 bases, with 14 bases between them. The CDR3 DNA is TGTGCCAGCAGCCCCCTGTTTAGGGGAGAGACCCAGTACTTC. Translation: CASSPLFRGETQYF.

This chain joins TRBV29-1 and TRBJ1-2, with D unclear. The CDR3 runs to 12 residues. From germline, CDR1 is SQVTM and CDR2 ANQGSEA. V lost 3 bases, J lost 2 bases, and 7 bases lay in between. The CDR3 DNA reads TGCAGCGTTGATGAGGTGAACTATGGCTACACCTTC. This encodes CSVDEVNYGYTF.

The chain recombines TRBV15 with TRBJ2-3, with unresolved D. The CDR3 consists of 15 residues. Deletions cut 0 bases from V and 0 bases from J, with 7 bases between. Germline V CDR1 and CDR2: LNHNV, YYDKDF (reference sequence). The DNA for the CDR3 is TGTGCCACCAGCAGAGATCCGTCTAGCACAGATACGCAGTATTTT. Translated, it gives CATSRDPSSTDTQYF.

This chain connects TRBV6-5 to TRBJ1-2, with 7 bases fitting TRBD1. The germline V gene encodes CDR1 MNHEY and CDR2 SVGAGI. Trimming took 0 bases from V and 6 from J; bases not matched to a gene: 7. This CDR3 has 15 amino acids. CDR3 nucleotide sequence: TGTGCCAGCAGTTACTCCGGGACAGACGAAAATGGCTACACCTTC. Residues: CASSYSGTDENGYTF.

This clone was recorded a few times. The V call is TRBV19, the J call TRBJ1-2; no clear D. The CDR3 spans 14 residues. The V gene lost 1 base and the J gene lost 2 bases, with 8 bases spanning the gap. Germline V gene lookup returns CDR1 LNHDA and CDR2 SQIVND (reference sequence). Here the CDR3 reads CASSIVGTNYGYTF. The CDR3 DNA follows: TGTGCCAGTAGTATAGTTGGCACGAACTATGGCTACACCTTC.

This clone was counted between two and nine times. V and J are TRBV6-5 and TRBJ1-3; D gene uncertain. Germline lookup yields CDR1 MNHEY and CDR2 SVGAGI. This CDR3 spans 13 amino acids. V was shortened by 5 bases and J by 4 bases, with 9 bases between the two germline ends. DNA of the CDR3: TGTGCCAGCAGTAAACAGAGCGGAAACACCATATATTTT. Amino acid sequence: CASSKQSGNTIYF.

A word on this clone: The same CDR3 is also encoded by other DNA sequences in this sample. The chain links TRBV19 to TRBJ1-1; TRBD1 is a possible D gene (5 bases). V lost 5 bases to trimming and J lost 4 bases, with 11 bases between them. This CDR3 comprises 13 residues. Germline CDR1 reads LNHDA; CDR2 reads SQIVND (reference sequence). DNA for the CDR3: TGTGCCAGTAGTGGGACGGGGGGCACTGAAGCTTTCTTT. Amino acid sequence: CASSGTGGTEAFF.

V gene TRBV4-3 combines with J gene TRBJ2-7; 9 positions agree with TRBD2. CDR1 and CDR2 (germline): LGHNA, YSLEER. The CDR3 has 18 amino acids. Unmatched junction bases numbered 9, after V lost 0 bases and J lost 0 bases. In DNA, the CDR3 is TGCGCCAGCAGCCAAGAAGTTGGGGGAGCGGGGGGCTCCTACGAGCAGTACTTC. Translation: CASSQEVGGAGGSYEQYF.

CDR3 sequence reads: CASSPAPDEQYF. The CDR3 bases are TGTGCCAGCAGTCCCGCTCCGGACGAGCAGTACTTC. The chain joins TRBV6-5 to TRBJ2-7, with no clear D. This CDR3 is built from 12 residues. V lost 5 bases, J lost 5 bases, and 10 bases lay in between. CDR1 MNHEY and CDR2 SVGAGI come from the germline V gene.

This clone turned up a few times. This chain connects TRBV2 to TRBJ1-4, with no clear D. V lost 8 bases and J lost 8, with 15 bases in between. Germline V gene lookup returns CDR1 SNHLY and CDR2 FYNNEI. This CDR3 is 13 amino acids long. The CDR3 DNA reads as TGTGCCAGCGAGAGGGCGGGGAAGGAAAAACTGTTTTTT. Its protein is CASERAGKEKLFF. Combining the CDR3 with reference TRBV2 and TRBJ1-4 gives the whole variable domain EPEVTQTPSHQVTQMGQEVILRCVPISNHLYFYWYRQILGQKVEFLVSFYNNEISEKSEIFDDQFSVERPDGSNFTLKIRSTKLEDSAMYFCASERAGKEKLFFGSGTQLSVL.

In this sample, this clone turned up a few times. The CDR3 reads CASKGQGKGEQYF. The CDR3 region has the DNA TGTGCCAGTAAGGGACAGGGCAAAGGCGAGCAGTACTTC. The chain carries TRBV19 and TRBJ2-7, with 9 bases that match TRBD1. From germline, CDR1 is LNHDA and CDR2 SQIVND (reference sequence). J gave up 6 bases and V 7 bases, and 7 bases lay outside the gene matches. The CDR3 consists of 13 residues.

The chain uses TRBV2 and TRBJ2-1, with D possibly TRBD1 on 6 matching bases. Germline values: CDR1 SNHLY, CDR2 FYNNEI. Deletions cut 6 bases from V and 4 bases from J, with 13 bases between. The CDR3 has 14 amino acids. The CDR3: CASRGRDIYNEQFF. The CDR3 DNA reads as TGTGCCAGCAGGGGCCGGGACATATACAATGAGCAGTTCTTC.

The chain has TRBV28 and TRBJ1-4; 12 bases fit TRBD1. V dropped 5 bases and J dropped 6; count of bases not matched to a gene: 7. The CDR3 runs 16 residues. Germline CDR1 is MDHEN and CDR2 is SYDVKM. CDR3 sequence reads: CASSGTGGGRDEKLFF. The CDR3 DNA sequence: TGTGCCAGCAGTGGGACAGGGGGCGGAAGGGATGAAAAACTGTTTTTT.

V usage is TRBV19 and J usage is TRBJ2-2; 9 bases are shared with TRBD1. With 4 bases clipped from V and 0 bases from J, the junction kept 3 bases outside the gene matches. The CDR3 loop spans 16 amino acids. Germline V CDR1 and CDR2: LNHDA, SQIVND (reference sequence). The CDR3 loop is CASSKQGAPNTGELFF. The DNA for the CDR3 is TGTGCCAGTAGTAAACAGGGGGCCCCGAACACCGGGGAGCTGTTTTTT.

This clone was picked up a small number of times. The gene calls are TRBV7-2 and TRBJ2-5, with D maybe TRBD1 (5 bases). The CDR3 has 14 amino acids. Trimming left V 5 bases short and J 8 bases short, with 18 bases between. CDR1 is SGHTA and CDR2 is FQGNSA in the germline V gene. The CDR3 DNA reads as TGTGCCAGCAGCCTAGGGGCCCCCCAAGTCACCCAGTACTTC. Residues: CASSLGAPQVTQYF.